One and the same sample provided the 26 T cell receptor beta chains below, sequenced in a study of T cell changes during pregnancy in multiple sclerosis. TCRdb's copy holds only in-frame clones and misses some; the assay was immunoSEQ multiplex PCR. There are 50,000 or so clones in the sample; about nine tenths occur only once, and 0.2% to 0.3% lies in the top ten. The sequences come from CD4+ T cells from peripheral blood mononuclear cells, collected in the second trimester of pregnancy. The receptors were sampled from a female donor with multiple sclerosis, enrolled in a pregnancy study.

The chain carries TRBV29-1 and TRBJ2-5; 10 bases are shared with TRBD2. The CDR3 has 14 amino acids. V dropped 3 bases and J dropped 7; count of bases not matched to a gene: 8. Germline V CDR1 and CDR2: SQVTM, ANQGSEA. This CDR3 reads CSVDRLAGVGTQYF. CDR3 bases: TGCAGCGTTGATCGGCTAGCGGGGGTAGGGACCCAGTACTTC.

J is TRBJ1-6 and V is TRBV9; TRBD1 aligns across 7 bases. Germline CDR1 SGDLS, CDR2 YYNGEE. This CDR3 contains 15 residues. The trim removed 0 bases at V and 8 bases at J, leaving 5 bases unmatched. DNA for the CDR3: TGTGCCAGCAGCGTAGGGACAGGTGAACATTCACCCCTCCACTTT. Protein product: CASSVGTGEHSPLHF.

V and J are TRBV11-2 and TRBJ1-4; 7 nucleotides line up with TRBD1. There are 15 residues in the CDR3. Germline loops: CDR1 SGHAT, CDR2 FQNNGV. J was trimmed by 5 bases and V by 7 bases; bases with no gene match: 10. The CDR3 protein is CASKKTGTENEKLFF. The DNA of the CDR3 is TGTGCCAGCAAAAAGACCGGGACAGAAAATGAAAAACTGTTTTTT. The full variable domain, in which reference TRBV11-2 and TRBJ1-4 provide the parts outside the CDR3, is EAGVAQSPRYKIIEKRQSVAFWCNPISGHATLYWYQQILGQGPKLLIQFQNNGVVDDSQLPKDRFSAERLKGVDSTLKIQPAKLEDSAVYLCASKKTGTENEKLFFGSGTQLSVL.

DNA for the CDR3: TGTGCCTGGAGTGCCACCCGACAGGGACTCTATGGCTACACCTTC. Amino acid sequence: CAWSATRQGLYGYTF. The V gene is TRBV30, the J gene TRBJ1-2; TRBD1 agrees at 7 bases. With V trimmed by 1 base and J by 4 bases, 9 bases remained unmatched. Germline V gene lookup returns CDR1 GTSNPN and CDR2 SVGIG (reference sequence). The CDR3 has 15 residues.

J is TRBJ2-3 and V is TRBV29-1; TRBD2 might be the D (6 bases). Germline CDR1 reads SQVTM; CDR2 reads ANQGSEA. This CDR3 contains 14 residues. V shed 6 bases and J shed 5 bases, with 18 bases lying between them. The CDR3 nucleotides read TGCAGCGTCGGAGGGCCCTCGCCGCAAGATACGCAGTATTTT. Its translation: CSVGGPSPQDTQYF.

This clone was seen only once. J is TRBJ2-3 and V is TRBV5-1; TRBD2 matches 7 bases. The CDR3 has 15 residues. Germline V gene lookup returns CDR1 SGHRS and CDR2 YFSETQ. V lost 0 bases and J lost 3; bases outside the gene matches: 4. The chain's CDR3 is CASSLALAATDTQYF. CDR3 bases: TGCGCCAGCAGCTTGGCTCTAGCGGCAACAGATACGCAGTATTTT.

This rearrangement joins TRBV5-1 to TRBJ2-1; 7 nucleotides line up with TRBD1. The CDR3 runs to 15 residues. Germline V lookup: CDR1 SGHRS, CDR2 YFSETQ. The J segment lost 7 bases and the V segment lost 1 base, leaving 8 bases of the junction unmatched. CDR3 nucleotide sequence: TGCGCCAGCAGCTTGCAGGGGGAAGATTGGAATGAGCAGTTCTTC. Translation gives CASSLQGEDWNEQFF.

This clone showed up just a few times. CDR3: CASSEQAYGYTF. The CDR3 DNA follows: TGTGCCAGCAGTGAACAGGCCTATGGCTACACCTTC. J is TRBJ1-2 and V is TRBV6-1, with D unclear. The CDR3 totals 12 residues. Per germline, CDR1 MNHNS and CDR2 SASEGT. The V and J ends lost 2 bases and 4 bases respectively, with 5 bases between them.

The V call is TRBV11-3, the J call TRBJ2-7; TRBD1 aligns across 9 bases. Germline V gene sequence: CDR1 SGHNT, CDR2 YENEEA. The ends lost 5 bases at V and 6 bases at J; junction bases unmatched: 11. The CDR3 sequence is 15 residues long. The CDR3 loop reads CASSPKGQGLREQYF. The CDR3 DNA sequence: TGTGCCAGCAGCCCAAAGGGACAGGGATTACGCGAGCAGTACTTC. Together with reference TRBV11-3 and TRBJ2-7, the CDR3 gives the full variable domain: EAGVVQSPRYKIIEKKQPVAFWCNPISGHNTLYWYLQNLGQGPELLIRYENEEAVDDSQLPKDRFSAERLKGVDSTLKIQPAELGDSAVYLCASSPKGQGLREQYFGPGTRLTVT.

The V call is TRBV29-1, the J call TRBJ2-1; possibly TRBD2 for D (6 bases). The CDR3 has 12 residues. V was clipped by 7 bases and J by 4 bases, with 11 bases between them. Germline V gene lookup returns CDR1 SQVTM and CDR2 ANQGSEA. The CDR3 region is CSGGISYNEQFF. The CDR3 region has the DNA TGCAGCGGCGGGATTTCTTACAATGAGCAGTTCTTC.

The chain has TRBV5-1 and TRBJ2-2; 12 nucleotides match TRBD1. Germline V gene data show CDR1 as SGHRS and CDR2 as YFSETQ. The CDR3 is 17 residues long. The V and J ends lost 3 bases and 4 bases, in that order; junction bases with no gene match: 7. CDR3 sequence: CASSWDRGLGVTGELFF. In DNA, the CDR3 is TGCGCCAGCAGCTGGGACAGGGGGCTAGGAGTCACCGGGGAGCTGTTTTTT.

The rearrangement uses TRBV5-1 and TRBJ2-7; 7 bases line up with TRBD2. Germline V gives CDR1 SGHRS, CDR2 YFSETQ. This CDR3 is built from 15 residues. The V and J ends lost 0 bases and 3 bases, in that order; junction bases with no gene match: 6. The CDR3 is CASSLGGTGGYEQYF. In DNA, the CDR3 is TGCGCCAGCAGCTTGGGGGGGACGGGGGGCTACGAGCAGTACTTC.

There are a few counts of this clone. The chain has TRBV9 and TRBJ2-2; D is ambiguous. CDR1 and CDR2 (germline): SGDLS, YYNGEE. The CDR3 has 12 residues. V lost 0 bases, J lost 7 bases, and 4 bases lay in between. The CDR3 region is CASSVAFGELFF. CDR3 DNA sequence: TGTGCCAGCAGCGTAGCATTCGGGGAGCTGTTTTTT. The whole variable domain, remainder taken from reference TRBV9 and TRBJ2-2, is DSGVTQTPKHLITATGQRVTLRCSPRSGDLSVYWYQQSLDQGLQFLIQYYNGEERAKGNILERFSAQQFPDLHSELNLSSLELGDSALYFCASSVAFGELFFGEGSRLTVL.

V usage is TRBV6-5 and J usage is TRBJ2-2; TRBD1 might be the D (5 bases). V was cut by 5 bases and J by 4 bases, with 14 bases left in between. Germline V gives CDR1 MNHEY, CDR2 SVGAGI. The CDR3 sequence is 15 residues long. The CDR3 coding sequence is TGTGCCAGCAGTCCCCTTGACAGTTCCACCGGGGAGCTGTTTTTT. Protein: CASSPLDSSTGELFF.

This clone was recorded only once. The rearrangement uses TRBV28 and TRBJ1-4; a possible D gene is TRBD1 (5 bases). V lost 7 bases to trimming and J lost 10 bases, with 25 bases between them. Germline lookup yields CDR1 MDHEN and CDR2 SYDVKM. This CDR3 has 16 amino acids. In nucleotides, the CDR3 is TGTGCCAGCATCCCATCCCCGAGGGGAGGCAGTGGAAAACTGTTTTTT. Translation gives CASIPSPRGGSGKLFF. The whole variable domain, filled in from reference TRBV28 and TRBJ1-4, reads DVKVTQSSRYLVKRTGEKVFLECVQDMDHENMFWYRQDPGLGLRLIYFSYDVKMKEKGDIPEGYSVSREKKERFSLILESASTNQTSMYLCASIPSPRGGSGKLFFGSGTQLSVL.

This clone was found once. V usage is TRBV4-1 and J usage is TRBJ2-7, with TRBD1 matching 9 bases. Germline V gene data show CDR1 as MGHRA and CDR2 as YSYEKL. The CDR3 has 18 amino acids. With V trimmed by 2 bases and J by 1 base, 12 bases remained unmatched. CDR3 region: CASSQPGQGTLSSYEQYF. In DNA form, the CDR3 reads TGCGCCAGCAGCCAACCGGGACAGGGTACCCTATCATCCTACGAGCAGTACTTC.

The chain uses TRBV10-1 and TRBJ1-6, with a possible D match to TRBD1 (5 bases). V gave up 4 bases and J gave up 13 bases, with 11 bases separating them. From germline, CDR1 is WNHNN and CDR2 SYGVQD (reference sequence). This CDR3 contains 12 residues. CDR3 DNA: TGCGCCAGCAGTGTGGGGCACCAGCCCCTCCACTTT. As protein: CASSVGHQPLHF.

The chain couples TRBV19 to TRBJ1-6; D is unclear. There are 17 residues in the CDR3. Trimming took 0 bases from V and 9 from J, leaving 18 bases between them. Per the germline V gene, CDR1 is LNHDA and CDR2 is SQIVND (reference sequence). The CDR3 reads CASSIDNGPSAGSPLHF. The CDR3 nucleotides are TGTGCCAGTAGTATAGATAACGGGCCCTCAGCGGGTTCACCCCTCCACTTT.

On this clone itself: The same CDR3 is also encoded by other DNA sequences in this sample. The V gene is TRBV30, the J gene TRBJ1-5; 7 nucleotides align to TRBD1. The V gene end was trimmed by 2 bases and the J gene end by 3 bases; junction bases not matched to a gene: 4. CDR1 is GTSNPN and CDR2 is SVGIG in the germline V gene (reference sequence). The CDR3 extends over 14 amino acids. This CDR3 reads CAWSRDSNNQPQHF. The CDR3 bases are TGTGCCTGGAGTAGGGACAGCAACAATCAGCCCCAGCATTTT.

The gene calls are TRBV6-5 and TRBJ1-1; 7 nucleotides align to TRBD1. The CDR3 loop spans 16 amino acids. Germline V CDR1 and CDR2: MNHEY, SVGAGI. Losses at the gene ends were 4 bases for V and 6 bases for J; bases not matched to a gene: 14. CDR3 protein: CASSSPPARGLAEAFF. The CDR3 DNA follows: TGTGCCAGCAGTTCTCCACCCGCTAGGGGGCTGGCTGAAGCTTTCTTT.

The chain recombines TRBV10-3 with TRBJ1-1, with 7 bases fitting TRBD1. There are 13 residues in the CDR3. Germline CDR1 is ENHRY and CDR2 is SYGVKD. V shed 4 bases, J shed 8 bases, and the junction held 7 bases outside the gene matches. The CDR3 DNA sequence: TGTGCCATCAGTGCGAAGGGGGCGTCGGAAGCTTTCTTT. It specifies CAISAKGASEAFF.

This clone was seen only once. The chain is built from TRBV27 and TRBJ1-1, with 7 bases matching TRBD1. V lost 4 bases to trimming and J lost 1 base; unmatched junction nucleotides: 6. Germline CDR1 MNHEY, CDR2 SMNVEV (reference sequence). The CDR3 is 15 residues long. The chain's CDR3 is CASSSLRDRNTEAFF. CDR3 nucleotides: TGTGCCAGCAGTTCCCTCCGGGACAGGAACACTGAAGCTTTCTTT.

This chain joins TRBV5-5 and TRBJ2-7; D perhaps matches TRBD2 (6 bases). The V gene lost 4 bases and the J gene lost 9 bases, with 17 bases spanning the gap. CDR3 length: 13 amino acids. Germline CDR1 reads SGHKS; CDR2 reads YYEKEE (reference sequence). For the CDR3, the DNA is TGTGCCAGCAGCCACCCGTCGGGACTCCCGCAGTACTTC. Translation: CASSHPSGLPQYF.

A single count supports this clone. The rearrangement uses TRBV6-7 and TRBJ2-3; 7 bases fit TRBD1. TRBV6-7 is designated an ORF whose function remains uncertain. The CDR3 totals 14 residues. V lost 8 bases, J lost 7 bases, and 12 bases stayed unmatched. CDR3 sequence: CASRGTVECNTQYF. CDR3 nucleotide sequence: TGTGCCAGCCGAGGGACAGTAGAATGCAATACGCAGTATTTT.

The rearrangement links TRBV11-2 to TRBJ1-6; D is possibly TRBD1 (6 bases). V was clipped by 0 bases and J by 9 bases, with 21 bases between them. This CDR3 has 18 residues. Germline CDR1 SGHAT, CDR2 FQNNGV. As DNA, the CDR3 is TGTGCCAGCAGCTTAGAGGGGATCACACCCCAAGGGGGTTCACCCCTCCACTTT. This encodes CASSLEGITPQGGSPLHF.

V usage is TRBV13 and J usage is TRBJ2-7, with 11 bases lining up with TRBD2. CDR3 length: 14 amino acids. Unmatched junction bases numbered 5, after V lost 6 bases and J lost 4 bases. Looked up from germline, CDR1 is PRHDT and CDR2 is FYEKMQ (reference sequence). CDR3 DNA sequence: TGTGCCAGCAGTCCCGGGACTAGCGGATACGAGCAGTACTTC. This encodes CASSPGTSGYEQYF.